Following are 11 T cell receptor beta chains from one sample sequenced in a study of blood T cell repertoires in COVID-19. Sequenced by immunoSEQ multiplex PCR; TCRdb stores in-frame clones only, minus some. Altogether some 130,000 clones are present, approximately 90% being singletons, with the ten largest covering about a tenth. Sequencing input: peripheral blood. These receptors were obtained from a man aged 45-65 years with acute or convalescent COVID-19.

The chain combines TRBV28 with TRBJ1-5, with D perhaps matching TRBD1 (5 bases). Germline loops: CDR1 MDHEN, CDR2 SYDVKM. The V end lost 5 bases, the J end lost 4 bases, and 15 bases lay between the germline ends. This CDR3 region has 15 residues. CDR3 amino acids: CASSPPGRGNQPQHF. CDR3 DNA: TGTGCCAGCAGTCCTCCGGGACGGGGGAATCAGCCCCAGCATTTT. Supplemented by reference TRBV28 and TRBJ1-5, the full variable domain reads DVKVTQSSRYLVKRTGEKVFLECVQDMDHENMFWYRQDPGLGLRLIYFSYDVKMKEKGDIPEGYSVSREKKERFSLILESASTNQTSMYLCASSPPGRGNQPQHFGDGTRLSIL.

This chain uses TRBV6-5 with TRBJ2-3; 7 bases are a match to TRBD1. CDR1 is MNHEY and CDR2 is SVGAGI in the germline V gene. The CDR3 has 14 amino acids. V shed 4 bases and J 2 bases; nucleotides not matched to a gene: 3. CDR3 region: CASSLDRSTDTQYF. The DNA of the CDR3 is TGTGCCAGCAGTTTGGACAGGTCCACAGATACGCAGTATTTT.

DNA of the CDR3: TGTGCCAGCAGTTTATCCGGGACAGGGGAGCCTAGCTCTGGAAACACCATATATTTT. Protein: CASSLSGTGEPSSGNTIYF. This chain connects TRBV28 to TRBJ1-3; 10 bases agree with TRBD1. With 1 base clipped from V and 0 bases from J, the junction kept 9 bases outside the gene matches. The CDR3 is 19 amino acids. Germline V gene data show CDR1 as MDHEN and CDR2 as SYDVKM.

The chain combines TRBV19 with TRBJ2-2, with D tentatively TRBD1 (6 bases). Germline CDR1 LNHDA, CDR2 SQIVND (reference sequence). This CDR3 spans 14 amino acids. Trimming cost V 6 bases and J 3 bases, with 11 bases left between them. The CDR3 here is CASRPGAHTGELFF. CDR3 coding DNA: TGTGCCAGTAGACCAGGGGCTCACACCGGGGAGCTGTTTTTT.

The chain links TRBV19 to TRBJ1-2; D is undetermined. Trimming pared 8 bases from V and 4 bases from J, leaving 11 bases between. Germline CDR1 and CDR2: LNHDA and SQIVND (reference sequence). This CDR3 has 12 residues. CDR3 region: CASSAGGYGYTF. The CDR3 region has the DNA TGTGCCAGTTCCGCCGGTGGCTATGGCTACACCTTC.

The J gene is TRBJ1-5, the V gene TRBV19; 9 bases fit TRBD1. With V trimmed by 5 bases and J by 6 bases, 5 bases remained unmatched. The germline V gene has CDR1 LNHDA and CDR2 SQIVND (reference sequence). The CDR3 contains 14 residues. The CDR3 DNA reads TGTGCCAGTAGTCTGGACAGGGGAGGTCAGCCCCAGCATTTT. Translated, it gives CASSLDRGGQPQHF.

The V and J genes are TRBV19 and TRBJ1-1, with 7 bases matching TRBD1. The length of the CDR3 is 16 residues. V shed 7 bases and J 5 bases; nucleotides not matched to a gene: 16. Germline V gene data show CDR1 as LNHDA and CDR2 as SQIVND (reference sequence). The DNA of the CDR3 is TGTGCCAGTAAGATCGCGGGACAGAACTTTCGAACTGAAGCTTTCTTT. This codes for CASKIAGQNFRTEAFF.

The V gene is TRBV6-5, the J gene TRBJ1-2; 8 nucleotides agree with TRBD1. Germline CDR1 reads MNHEY; CDR2 reads SVGAGI. This CDR3 spans 13 amino acids. V was clipped by 4 bases and J by 9 bases; unmatched bases: 7. Here the CDR3 DNA reads TGTGCCAGCAGTTCCCGACAGGGGAGTCGCTACACCTTC. This gives the protein CASSSRQGSRYTF.

This chain connects TRBV13 to TRBJ1-2; D gene ambiguous. Germline lookup yields CDR1 PRHDT and CDR2 FYEKMQ (reference sequence). Between the trimmed V and J ends, which lost 5 bases and 8 bases, there was a span of 12 bases. The CDR3 loop spans 12 amino acids. CDR3: CASSPRGFGYTF. The CDR3 bases are TGTGCCAGCAGCCCACGGGGATTCGGCTACACCTTC. The full variable domain, its missing parts supplied by reference TRBV13 and TRBJ1-2, is AAGVIQSPRHLIKEKRETATLKCYPIPRHDTVYWYQQGPGQDPQFLISFYEKMQSDKGSIPDRFSAQQFSDYHSELNMSSLELGDSALYFCASSPRGFGYTFGSGTRLTVV.

V gene TRBV6-6 combines with J gene TRBJ1-1; TRBD1 matches 7 bases. Per the germline V gene, CDR1 is MNHNY and CDR2 is SVGAGI (reference sequence). This CDR3 has 16 amino acids. V was clipped by 6 bases and J by 1 base; unmatched bases: 11. The CDR3 DNA is TGTGCCAGCAGGCAAACCGCCGGGACAGAGAACACTGAAGCTTTCTTT. This sequence encodes CASRQTAGTENTEAFF.

The rearrangement links TRBV15 to TRBJ1-6, with TRBD1 as a possible D gene (6 bases). CDR1 is LNHNV, CDR2 YYDKDF, per germline (reference sequence). The ends were cut back, 4 bases at V and 10 bases at J, with 11 bases in the middle. The CDR3 has 13 amino acids. The CDR3 loop is CATSTGERSPLHF. The DNA for the CDR3 is TGTGCCACCAGCACAGGGGAGAGGTCACCCCTCCACTTT.